This record covers a single TCR beta chain. Its antigen is not known. Repertoires were generated with immunoSEQ multiplex PCR, while TCRdb's copy carries only in-frame clones and drops some. Of roughly 50,000 clones listed, roughly 89% were seen once; the top ten hold approximately 12%. This record comes from a study of CD4+ T cells in melanoma. Notes on the study in general: CD8+ T cell, macrophage and B cell function reportedly correlated with neoantigen-specific CD4+ T cells. Neoantigen-specific CD4+ T cells in melanoma reportedly had diverse differentiation states.

The sequence derives from a human donor with melanoma. The specimen was peripheral blood.

The CDR3: CASSEETPGTEAFF. As DNA, the CDR3 is TGTGCCAGCAGTGAAGAGACCCCCGGCACTGAAGCTTTCTTT. The V call is TRBV2, the J call TRBJ1-1; D is unresolved. Per the germline V gene, CDR1 is SNHLY and CDR2 is FYNNEI. V lost 1 base to trimming and J lost 4 bases, with 10 bases between them. This CDR3 region has 14 residues. The complete variable domain, with remaining parts taken from reference TRBV2 and TRBJ1-1, reads EPEVTQTPSHQVTQMGQEVILRCVPISNHLYFYWYRQILGQKVEFLVSFYNNEISEKSEIFDDQFSVERPDGSNFTLKIRSTKLEDSAMYFCASSEETPGTEAFFGQGTRLTVV.